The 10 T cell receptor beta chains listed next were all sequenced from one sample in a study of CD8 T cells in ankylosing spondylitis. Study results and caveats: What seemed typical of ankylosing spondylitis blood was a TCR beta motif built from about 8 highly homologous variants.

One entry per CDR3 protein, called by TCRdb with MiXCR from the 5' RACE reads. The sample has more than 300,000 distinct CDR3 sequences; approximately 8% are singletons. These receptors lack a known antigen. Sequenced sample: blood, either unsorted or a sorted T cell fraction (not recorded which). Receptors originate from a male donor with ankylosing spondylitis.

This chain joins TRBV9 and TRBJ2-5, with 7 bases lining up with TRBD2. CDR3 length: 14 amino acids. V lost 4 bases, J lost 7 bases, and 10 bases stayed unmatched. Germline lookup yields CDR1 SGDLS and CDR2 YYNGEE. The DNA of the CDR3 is TGTGCCAGCAGCCCCTCCGCGGGAGTGGGGACCCAGTACTTC. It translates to CASSPSAGVGTQYF.

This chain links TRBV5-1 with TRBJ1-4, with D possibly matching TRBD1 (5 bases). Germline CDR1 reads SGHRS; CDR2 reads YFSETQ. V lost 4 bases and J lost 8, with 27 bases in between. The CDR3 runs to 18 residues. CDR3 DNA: TGCGCCAGCAGCCTCGGCGGTGGATTCGGGGGGAATGTGGAAAAACTGTTTTTT. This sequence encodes CASSLGGGFGGNVEKLFF.

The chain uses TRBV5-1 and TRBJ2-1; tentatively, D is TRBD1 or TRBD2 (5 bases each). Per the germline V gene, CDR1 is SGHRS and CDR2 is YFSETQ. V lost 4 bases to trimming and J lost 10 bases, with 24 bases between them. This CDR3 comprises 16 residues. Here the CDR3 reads CASSPLTGTIYGEQFF. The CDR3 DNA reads TGCGCCAGCAGCCCCTTGACCGGGACCATCTACGGGGAGCAGTTCTTC.

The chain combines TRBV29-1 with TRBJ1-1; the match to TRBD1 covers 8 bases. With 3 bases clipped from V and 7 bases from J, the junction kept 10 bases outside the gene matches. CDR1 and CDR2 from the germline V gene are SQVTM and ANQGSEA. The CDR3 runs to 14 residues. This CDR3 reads CSVENGQGDVEAFF. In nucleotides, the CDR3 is TGCAGCGTTGAGAACGGACAGGGAGATGTTGAAGCTTTCTTT.

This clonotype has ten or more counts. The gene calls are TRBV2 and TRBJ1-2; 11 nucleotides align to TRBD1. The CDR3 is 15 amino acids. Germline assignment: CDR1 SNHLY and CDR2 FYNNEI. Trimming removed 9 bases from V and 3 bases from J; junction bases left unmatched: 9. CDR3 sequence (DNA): TGTGCCAGTCAAACCGGGACAGGGGGATACTATGGCTACACCTTC. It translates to CASQTGTGGYYGYTF.

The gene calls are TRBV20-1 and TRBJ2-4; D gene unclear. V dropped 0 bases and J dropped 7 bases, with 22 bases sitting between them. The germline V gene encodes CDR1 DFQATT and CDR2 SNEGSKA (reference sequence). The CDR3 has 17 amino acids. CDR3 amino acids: CSARDPVSRLFPNIQYF. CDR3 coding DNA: TGCAGTGCTAGAGATCCTGTGAGCCGCCTCTTCCCTAACATTCAGTACTTC.

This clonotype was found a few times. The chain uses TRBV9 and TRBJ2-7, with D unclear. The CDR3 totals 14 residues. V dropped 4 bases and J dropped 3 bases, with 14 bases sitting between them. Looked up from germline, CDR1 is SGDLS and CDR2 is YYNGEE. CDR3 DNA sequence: TGTGCCAGCAGCTTCTTCGATGGGGACTACGAGCAGTACTTC. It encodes CASSFFDGDYEQYF.

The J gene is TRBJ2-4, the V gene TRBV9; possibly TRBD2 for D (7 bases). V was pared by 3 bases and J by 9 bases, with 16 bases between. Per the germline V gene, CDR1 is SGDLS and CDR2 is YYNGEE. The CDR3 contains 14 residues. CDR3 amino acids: CASSEGVGGGIQYF. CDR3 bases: TGTGCCAGCAGCGAGGGGGTTGGGGGGGGCATTCAGTACTTC.

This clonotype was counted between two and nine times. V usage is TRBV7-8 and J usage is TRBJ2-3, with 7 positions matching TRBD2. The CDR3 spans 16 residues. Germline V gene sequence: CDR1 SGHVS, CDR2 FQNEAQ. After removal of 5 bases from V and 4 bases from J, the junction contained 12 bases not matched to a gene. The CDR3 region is CASSHQREGRADTQYF. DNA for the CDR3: TGTGCCAGCAGCCACCAGAGGGAGGGCCGCGCAGATACGCAGTATTTT.

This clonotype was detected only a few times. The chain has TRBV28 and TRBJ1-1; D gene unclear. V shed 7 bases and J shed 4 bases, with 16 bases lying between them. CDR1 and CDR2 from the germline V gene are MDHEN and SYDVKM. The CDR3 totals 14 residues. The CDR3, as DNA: TGTGCCAGCATGGGTTTTGGGCTGGTCACTGAAGCTTTCTTT. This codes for CASMGFGLVTEAFF.